The present T cell receptor beta chain was sequenced within a study of cytomegalovirus exposure and HLA in healthy donors. To note about this clone: The antigen is not known.

Trimming left V 4 bases short and J 8 bases short, with 21 bases between. Per the germline V gene, CDR1 is MNHNS and CDR2 is SASEGT. This CDR3 comprises 16 residues. Study-level results: Using the classifier, cytomegalovirus status was reportedly diagnosed with high specificity and sensitivity. The study labeled 164 TCR beta chains cytomegalovirus-associated.

Profiled with immunoSEQ multiplex PCR; TCRdb holds only in-frame clones, not every one. The data show 150,000 to 200,000 clones, with about 88% seen just once and roughly 3% held by the top ten. The gene calls are TRBV6-1 and TRBJ2-1, with D perhaps TRBD2 (5 bases). Sequencing was carried out using PBMCs. This receptor was taken from a man between 18 and 29 years old in good health and CMV-seronegative. CDR3 in DNA: TGTGCCAGCAGTGTGGGTCCCTCGGAGGTGATCGATGAGCAGTTCTTC. Its protein product is CASSVGPSEVIDEQFF.